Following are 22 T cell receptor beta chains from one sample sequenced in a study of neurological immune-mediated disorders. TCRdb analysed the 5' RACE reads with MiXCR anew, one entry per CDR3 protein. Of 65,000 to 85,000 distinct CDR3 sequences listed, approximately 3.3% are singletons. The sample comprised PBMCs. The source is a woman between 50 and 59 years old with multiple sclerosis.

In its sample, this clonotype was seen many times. Here the CDR3 DNA reads TGTGCCAGCAGCCGCCAGGCTTACTACGAGCAGTACTTC. Its translation is CASSRQAYYEQYF. The chain couples TRBV5-8 to TRBJ2-7, with D unclear. Germline V gene sequence: CDR1 SGHTS, CDR2 YDEGEE. V shed 4 bases and J shed 3 bases, with 11 bases lying between them. CDR3 length equals 13 residues.

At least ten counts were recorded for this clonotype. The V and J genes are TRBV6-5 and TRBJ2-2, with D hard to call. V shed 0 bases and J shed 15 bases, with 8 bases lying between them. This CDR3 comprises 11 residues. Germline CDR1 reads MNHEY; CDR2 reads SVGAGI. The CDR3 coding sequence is TGTGCCAGCAGTTACTCGGGCGGAATGTTTTTT. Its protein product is CASSYSGGMFF.

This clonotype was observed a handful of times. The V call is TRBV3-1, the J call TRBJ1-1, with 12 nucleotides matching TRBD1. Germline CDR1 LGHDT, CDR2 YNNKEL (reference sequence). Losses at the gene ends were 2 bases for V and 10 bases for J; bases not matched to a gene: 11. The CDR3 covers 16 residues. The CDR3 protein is CASSQPTGTGGGLAFF. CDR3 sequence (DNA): TGTGCCAGCAGCCAACCCACCGGGACAGGGGGCGGACTAGCTTTCTTT. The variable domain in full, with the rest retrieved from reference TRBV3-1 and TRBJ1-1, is DTAVSQTPKYLVTQMGNDKSIKCEQNLGHDTMYWYKQDSKKFLKIMFSYNNKELIINETVPNRFSPKSPDKAHLNLHINSLELGDSAVYFCASSQPTGTGGGLAFFGQGTRLTVV.

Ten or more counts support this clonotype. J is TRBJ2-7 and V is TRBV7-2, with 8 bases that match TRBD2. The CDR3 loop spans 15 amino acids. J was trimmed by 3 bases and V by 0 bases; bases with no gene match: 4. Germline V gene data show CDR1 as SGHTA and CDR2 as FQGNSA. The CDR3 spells CASSLASSGLYEQYF. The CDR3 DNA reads TGTGCCAGCAGCTTAGCGTCTAGCGGGCTCTACGAGCAGTACTTC.

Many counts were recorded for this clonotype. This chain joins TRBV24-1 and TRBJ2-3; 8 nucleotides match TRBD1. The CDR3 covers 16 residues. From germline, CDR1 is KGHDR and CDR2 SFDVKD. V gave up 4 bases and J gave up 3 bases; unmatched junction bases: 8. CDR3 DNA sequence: TGTGCCACCAGTGAGCCTACAGGGGGTCGAACAGATACGCAGTATTTT. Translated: CATSEPTGGRTDTQYF.

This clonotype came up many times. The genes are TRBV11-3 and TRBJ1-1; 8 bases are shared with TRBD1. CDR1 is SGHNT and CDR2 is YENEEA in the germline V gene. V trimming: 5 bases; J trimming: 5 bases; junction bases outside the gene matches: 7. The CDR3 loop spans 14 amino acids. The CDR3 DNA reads TGTGCCAGCAGCGCCCGACAGGGGAGGACTGAAGCTTTCTTT. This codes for CASSARQGRTEAFF.

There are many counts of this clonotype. Here the CDR3 DNA reads TGCAGTGCTCAAGCCATGGGGCGGGGGGGCCCAGATACGCAGTATTTT. This encodes CSAQAMGRGGPDTQYF. The chain joins TRBV20-1 to TRBJ2-3; 9 nucleotides line up with TRBD2. The germline V gene encodes CDR1 DFQATT and CDR2 SNEGSKA (reference sequence). V lost 5 bases, J lost 4 bases, and 13 bases stayed unmatched. The CDR3 is 16 amino acids.

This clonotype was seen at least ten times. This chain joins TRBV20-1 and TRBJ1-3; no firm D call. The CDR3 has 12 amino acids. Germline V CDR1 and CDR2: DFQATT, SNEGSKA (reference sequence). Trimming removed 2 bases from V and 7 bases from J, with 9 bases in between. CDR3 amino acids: CSARKTENTIYF. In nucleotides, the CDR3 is TGCAGTGCTAGAAAAACGGAGAACACCATATATTTT.

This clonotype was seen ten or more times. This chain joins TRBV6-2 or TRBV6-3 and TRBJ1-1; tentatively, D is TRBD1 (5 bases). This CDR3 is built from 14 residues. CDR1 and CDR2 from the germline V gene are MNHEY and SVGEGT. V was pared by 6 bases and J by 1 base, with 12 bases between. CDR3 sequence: CASRPDNTNTEAFF. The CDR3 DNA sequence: TGTGCCAGCAGGCCGGACAATACGAACACTGAAGCTTTCTTT.

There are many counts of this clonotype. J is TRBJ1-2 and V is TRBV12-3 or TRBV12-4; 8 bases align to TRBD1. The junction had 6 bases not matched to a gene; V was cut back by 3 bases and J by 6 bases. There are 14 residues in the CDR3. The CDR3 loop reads CASSLLQGAHGYTF. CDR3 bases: TGTGCCAGCAGTTTGCTCCAGGGGGCCCATGGCTACACCTTC.

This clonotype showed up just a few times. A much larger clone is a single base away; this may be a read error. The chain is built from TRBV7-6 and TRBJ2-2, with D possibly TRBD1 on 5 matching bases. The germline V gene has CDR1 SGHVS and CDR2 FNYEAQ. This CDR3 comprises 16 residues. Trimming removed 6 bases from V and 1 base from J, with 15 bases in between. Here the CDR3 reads CASRGKGVGNTGELFF. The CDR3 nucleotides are TGTGCCAGCAGGGGCAAAGGGGTCGGGAACACCGGGGAGCTGTTTTTT.

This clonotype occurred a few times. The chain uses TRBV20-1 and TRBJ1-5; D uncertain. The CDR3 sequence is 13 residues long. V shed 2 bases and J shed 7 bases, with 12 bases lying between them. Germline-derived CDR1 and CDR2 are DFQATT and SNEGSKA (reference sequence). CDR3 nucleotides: TGCAGTGCTAGAAGCAGCGGCATCCAGCCCCAGCATTTT. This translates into CSARSSGIQPQHF.

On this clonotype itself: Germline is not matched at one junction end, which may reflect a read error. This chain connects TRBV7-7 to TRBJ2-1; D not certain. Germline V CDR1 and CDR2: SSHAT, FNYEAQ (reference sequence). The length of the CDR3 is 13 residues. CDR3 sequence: CASSPGPINEQFF. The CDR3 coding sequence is TGTGCTAGCAGCCCCGGGCCGATCAATGAGCAGTTCTTC.

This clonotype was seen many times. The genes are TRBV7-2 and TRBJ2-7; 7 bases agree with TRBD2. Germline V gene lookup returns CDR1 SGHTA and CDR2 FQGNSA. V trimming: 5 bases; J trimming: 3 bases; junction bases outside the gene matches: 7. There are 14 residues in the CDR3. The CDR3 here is CASSPGLPFYEQYF. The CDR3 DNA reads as TGTGCCAGCAGCCCGGGACTACCTTTCTACGAGCAGTACTTC.

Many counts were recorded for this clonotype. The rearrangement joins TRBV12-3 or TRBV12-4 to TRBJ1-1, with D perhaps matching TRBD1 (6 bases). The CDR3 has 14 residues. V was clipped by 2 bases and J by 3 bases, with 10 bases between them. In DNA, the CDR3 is TGTGCCAGCAGTTTAATGGGGGCGGACACTGAAGCTTTCTTT. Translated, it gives CASSLMGADTEAFF.

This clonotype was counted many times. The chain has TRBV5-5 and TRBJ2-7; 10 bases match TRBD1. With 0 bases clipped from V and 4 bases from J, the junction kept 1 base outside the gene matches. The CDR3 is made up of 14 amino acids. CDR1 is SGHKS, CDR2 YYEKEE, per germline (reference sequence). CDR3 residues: CASSLGDRGYEQYV. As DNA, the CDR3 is TGTGCCAGCAGCTTGGGGGACAGGGGATACGAGCAGTACGTC.

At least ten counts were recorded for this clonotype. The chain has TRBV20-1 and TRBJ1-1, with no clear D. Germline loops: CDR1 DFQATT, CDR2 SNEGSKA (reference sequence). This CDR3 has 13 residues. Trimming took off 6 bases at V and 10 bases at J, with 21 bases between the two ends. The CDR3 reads CSARRDSGPGAFF. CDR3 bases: TGCAGTGCCAGACGGGATTCCGGGCCCGGAGCTTTCTTT.

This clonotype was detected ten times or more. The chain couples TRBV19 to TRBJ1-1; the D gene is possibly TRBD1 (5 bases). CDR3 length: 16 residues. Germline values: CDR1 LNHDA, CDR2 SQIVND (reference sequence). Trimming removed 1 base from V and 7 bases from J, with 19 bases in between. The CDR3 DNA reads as TGTGCCAGTAGTATAGTTCCCCCGGGCAGGGTCTTTGAAGCTTTCTTT. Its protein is CASSIVPPGRVFEAFF.

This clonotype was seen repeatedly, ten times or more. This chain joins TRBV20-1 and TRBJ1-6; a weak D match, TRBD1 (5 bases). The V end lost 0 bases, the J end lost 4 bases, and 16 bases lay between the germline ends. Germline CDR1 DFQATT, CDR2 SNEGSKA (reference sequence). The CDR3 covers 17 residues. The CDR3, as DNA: TGCAGTGCTAGAGAGGGACGGGGCCCTTTTTATAATTCACCCCTCCACTTT. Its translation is CSAREGRGPFYNSPLHF.

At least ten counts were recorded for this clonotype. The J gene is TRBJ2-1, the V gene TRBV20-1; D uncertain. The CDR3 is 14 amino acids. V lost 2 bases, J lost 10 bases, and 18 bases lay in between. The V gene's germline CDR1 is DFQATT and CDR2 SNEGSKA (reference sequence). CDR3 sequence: CSARTMGLRLEQFF. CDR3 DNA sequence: TGCAGTGCTAGAACGATGGGCCTAAGATTGGAGCAGTTCTTC.

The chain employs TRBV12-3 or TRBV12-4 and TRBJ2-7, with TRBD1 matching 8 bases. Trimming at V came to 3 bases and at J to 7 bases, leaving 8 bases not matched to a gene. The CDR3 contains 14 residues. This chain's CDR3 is CASSLDRATSEQYV. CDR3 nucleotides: TGTGCCAGCAGTTTGGACAGGGCAACTTCAGAGCAGTACGTC.

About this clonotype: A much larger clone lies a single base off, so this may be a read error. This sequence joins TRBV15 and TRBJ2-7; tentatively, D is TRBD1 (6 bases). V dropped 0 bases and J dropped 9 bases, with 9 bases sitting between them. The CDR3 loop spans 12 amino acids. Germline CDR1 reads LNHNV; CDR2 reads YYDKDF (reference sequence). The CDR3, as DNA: TGTGCCACCAGCAGAGACAACAGGGCGCAGTACTTC. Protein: CATSRDNRAQYF.